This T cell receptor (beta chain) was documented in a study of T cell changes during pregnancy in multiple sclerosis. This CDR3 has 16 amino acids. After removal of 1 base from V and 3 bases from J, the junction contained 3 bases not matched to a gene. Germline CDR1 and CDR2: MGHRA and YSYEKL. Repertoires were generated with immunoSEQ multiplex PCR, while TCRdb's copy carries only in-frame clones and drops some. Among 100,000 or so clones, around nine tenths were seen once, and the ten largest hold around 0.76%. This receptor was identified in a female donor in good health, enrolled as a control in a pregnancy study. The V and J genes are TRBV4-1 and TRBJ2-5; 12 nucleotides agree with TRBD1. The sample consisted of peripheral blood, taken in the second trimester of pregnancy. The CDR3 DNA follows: TGCGCCAGCAGCCAAGGGGACAGGGGGCTGGAAGAGACCCAGTACTTC. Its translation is CASSQGDRGLEETQYF.